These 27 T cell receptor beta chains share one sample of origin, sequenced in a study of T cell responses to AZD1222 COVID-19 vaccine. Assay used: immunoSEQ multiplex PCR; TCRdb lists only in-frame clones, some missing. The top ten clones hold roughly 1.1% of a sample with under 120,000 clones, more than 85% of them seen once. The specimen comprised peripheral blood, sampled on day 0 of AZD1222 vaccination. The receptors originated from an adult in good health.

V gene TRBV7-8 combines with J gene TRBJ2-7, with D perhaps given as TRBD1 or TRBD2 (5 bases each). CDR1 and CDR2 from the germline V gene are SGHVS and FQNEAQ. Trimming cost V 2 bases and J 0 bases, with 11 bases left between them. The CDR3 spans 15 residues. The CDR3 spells CASSLNEGFSYEQYF. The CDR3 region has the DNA TGTGCCAGCAGCTTAAATGAGGGGTTCTCCTACGAGCAGTACTTC.

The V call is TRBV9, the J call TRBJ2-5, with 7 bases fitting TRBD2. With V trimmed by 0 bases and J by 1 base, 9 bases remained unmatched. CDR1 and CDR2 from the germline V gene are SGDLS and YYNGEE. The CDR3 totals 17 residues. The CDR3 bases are TGTGCCAGCAGCGTAGAACGAGCGGGGTACCTCCAAGAGACCCAGTACTTC. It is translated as CASSVERAGYLQETQYF. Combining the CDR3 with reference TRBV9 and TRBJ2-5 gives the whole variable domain DSGVTQTPKHLITATGQRVTLRCSPRSGDLSVYWYQQSLDQGLQFLIQYYNGEERAKGNILERFSAQQFPDLHSELNLSSLELGDSALYFCASSVERAGYLQETQYFGPGTRLLVL.

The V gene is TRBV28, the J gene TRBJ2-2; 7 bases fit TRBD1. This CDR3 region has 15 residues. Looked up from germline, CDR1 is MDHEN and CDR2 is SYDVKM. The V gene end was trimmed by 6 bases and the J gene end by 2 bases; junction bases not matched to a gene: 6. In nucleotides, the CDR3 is TGTGCCAGCAGGCCCGGGACAGCAAACACCGGGGAGCTGTTTTTT. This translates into CASRPGTANTGELFF.

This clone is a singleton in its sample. The CDR3 DNA reads as TGTGCCTGGAGTGGGAGGGAAGACTACAATGAGCAGTTCTTC. This sequence encodes CAWSGREDYNEQFF. The chain combines TRBV30 with TRBJ2-1; D may be TRBD2 (6 bases). V was clipped by 1 base and J by 3 bases, with 10 bases between them. CDR3 length equals 14 residues. Per germline, CDR1 GTSNPN and CDR2 SVGIG (reference sequence).

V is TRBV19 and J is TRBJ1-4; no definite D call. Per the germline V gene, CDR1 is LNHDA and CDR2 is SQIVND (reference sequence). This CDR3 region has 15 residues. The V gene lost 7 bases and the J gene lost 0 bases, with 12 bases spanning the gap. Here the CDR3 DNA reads TGTGCCAGTACCCTGGAGTGGGCAACTAATGAAAAACTGTTTTTT. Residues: CASTLEWATNEKLFF.

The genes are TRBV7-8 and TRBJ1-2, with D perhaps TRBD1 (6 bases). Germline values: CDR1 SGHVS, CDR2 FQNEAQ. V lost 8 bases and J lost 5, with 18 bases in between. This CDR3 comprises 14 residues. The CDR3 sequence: CASGEGGTWYGYTF. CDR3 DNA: TGTGCCAGCGGGGAGGGGGGAACATGGTATGGCTACACCTTC.

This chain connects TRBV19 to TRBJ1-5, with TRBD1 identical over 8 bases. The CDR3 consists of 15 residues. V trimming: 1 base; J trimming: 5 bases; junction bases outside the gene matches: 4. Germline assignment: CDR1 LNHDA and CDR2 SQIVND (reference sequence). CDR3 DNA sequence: TGTGCCAGTAGTATAGTTGGGACAGGCGATCAGCCCCAGCATTTT. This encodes CASSIVGTGDQPQHF.

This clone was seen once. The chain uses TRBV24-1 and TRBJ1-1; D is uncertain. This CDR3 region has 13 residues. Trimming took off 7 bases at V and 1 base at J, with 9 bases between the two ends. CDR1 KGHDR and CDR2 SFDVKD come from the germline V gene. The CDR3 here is CATRGSQNTEAFF. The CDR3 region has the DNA TGTGCCACCAGAGGCAGCCAGAACACTGAAGCTTTCTTT.

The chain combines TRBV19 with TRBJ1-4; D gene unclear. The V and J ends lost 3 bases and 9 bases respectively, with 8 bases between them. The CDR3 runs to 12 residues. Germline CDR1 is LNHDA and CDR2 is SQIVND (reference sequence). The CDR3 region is CASSIPPQKLFF. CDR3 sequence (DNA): TGTGCCAGTAGTATCCCTCCGCAAAAACTGTTTTTT. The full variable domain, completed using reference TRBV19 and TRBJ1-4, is DGGITQSPKYLFRKEGQNVTLSCEQNLNHDAMYWYRQDPGQGLRLIYYSQIVNDFQKGDIAEGYSVSREKKESFPLTVTSAQKNPTAFYLCASSIPPQKLFFGSGTQLSVL.

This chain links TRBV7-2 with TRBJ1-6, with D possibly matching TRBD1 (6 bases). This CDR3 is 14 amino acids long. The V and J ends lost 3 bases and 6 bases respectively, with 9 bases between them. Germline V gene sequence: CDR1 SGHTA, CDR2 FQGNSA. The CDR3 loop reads CASSFGGLNSPLHF. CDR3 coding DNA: TGTGCCAGCAGCTTCGGGGGGCTTAATTCACCCCTCCACTTT.

The CDR3 nucleotides are TGCAGCGTTCTGAGGACAGGGATGTTGGAGACCCAGTACTTC. It yields the protein CSVLRTGMLETQYF. The chain couples TRBV29-1 to TRBJ2-5; TRBD1 agrees at 8 bases. Germline CDR1 reads SQVTM; CDR2 reads ANQGSEA. V shed 5 bases and J 5 bases; nucleotides not matched to a gene: 10. The CDR3 covers 14 residues.

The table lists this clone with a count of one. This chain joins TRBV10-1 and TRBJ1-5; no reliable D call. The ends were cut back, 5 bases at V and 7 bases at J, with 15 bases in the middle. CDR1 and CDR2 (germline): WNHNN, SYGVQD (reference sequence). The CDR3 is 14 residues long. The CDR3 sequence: CASSRFASRQPQHF. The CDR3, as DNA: TGCGCCAGCAGTAGATTCGCCAGCAGGCAGCCCCAGCATTTT.

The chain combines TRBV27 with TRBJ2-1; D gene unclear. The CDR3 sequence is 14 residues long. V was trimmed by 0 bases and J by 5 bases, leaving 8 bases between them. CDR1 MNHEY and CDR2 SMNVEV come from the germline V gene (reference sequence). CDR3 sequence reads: CASSLSFQNNEQFF. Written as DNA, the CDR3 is TGTGCCAGCAGTTTATCTTTCCAGAACAATGAGCAGTTCTTC.

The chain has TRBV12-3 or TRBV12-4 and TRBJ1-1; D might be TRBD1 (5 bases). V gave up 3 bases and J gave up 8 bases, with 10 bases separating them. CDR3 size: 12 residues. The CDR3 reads CASSLTDAEAFF. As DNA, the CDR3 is TGTGCCAGCAGTTTGACAGACGCCGAAGCTTTCTTT.

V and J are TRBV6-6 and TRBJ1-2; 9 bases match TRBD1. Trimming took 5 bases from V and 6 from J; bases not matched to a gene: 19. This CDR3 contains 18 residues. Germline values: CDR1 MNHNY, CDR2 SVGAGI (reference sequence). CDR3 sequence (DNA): TGTGCCAGCAGTCCCCGGCCGGGGAGGACAGGGGAGATGAATGGCTACACCTTC. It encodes CASSPRPGRTGEMNGYTF.

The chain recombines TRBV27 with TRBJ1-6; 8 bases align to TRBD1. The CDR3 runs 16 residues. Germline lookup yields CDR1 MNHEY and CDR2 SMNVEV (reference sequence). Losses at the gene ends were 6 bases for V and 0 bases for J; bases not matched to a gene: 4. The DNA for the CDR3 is TGTGCCAGCAGCCAACAGGGGGGCTCCTATAATTCACCCCTCCACTTT. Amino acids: CASSQQGGSYNSPLHF.

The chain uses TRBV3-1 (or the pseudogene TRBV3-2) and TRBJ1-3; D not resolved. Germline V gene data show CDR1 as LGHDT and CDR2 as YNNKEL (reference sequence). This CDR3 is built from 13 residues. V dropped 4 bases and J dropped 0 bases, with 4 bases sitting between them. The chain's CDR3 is CASSPGSGNTIYF. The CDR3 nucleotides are TGTGCCAGCAGCCCCGGCTCTGGAAACACCATATATTTT.

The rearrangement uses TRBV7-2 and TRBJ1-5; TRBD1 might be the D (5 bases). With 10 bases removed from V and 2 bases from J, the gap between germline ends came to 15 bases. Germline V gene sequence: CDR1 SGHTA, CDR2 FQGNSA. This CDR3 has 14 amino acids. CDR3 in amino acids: CATAGGMGNQPQHF. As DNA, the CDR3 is TGTGCCACCGCGGGGGGAATGGGCAATCAGCCCCAGCATTTT. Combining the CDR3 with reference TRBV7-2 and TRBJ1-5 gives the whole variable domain GAGVSQSPSNKVTEKGKDVELRCDPISGHTALYWYRQSLGQGLEFLIYFQGNSAPDKSGLPSDRFSAERTGGSVSTLTIQRTQQEDSAVYLCATAGGMGNQPQHFGDGTRLSIL.

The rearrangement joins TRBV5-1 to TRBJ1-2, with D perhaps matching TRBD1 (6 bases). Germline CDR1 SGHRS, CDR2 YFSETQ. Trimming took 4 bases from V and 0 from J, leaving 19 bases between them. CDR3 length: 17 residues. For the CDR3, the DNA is TGCGCCAGCAGCCGTAGGACAGATTTCACAGCTAACTATGGCTACACCTTC. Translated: CASSRRTDFTANYGYTF.

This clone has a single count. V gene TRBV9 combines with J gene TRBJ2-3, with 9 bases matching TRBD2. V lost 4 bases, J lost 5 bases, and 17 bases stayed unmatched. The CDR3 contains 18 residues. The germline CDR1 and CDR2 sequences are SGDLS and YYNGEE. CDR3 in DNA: TGTGCCAGCAGCCCCGAGGGTACGGCGGGGGGGCGACGAGATACGCAGTATTTT. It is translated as CASSPEGTAGGRRDTQYF.

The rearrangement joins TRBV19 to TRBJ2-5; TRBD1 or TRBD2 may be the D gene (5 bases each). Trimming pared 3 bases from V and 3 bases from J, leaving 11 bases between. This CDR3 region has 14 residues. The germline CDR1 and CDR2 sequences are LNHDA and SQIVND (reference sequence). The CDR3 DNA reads TGTGCCAGTAGTATTGGGGGTAGCGAAGAGACCCAGTACTTC. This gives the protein CASSIGGSEETQYF.

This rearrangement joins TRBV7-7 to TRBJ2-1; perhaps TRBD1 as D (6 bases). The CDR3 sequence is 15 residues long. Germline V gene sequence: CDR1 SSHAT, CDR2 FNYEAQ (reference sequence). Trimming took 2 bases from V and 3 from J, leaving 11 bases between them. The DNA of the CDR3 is TGTGCCAGCAGCTTACGTGCAGGGGACTACAATGAGCAGTTCTTC. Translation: CASSLRAGDYNEQFF.

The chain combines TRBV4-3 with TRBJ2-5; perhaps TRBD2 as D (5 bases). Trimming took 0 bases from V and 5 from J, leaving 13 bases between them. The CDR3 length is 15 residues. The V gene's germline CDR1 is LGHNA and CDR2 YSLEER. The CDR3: CASSQDTGSEETQYF. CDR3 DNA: TGCGCCAGCAGCCAAGATACGGGGTCGGAGGAGACCCAGTACTTC.

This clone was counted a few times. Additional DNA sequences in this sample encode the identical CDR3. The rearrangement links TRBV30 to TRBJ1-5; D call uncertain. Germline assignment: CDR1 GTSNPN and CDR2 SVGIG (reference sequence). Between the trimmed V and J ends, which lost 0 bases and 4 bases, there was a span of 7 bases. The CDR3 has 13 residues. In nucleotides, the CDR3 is TGTGCCTGGAGTGTAAGGCGAAATCAGCCCCAGCATTTT. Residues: CAWSVRRNQPQHF.

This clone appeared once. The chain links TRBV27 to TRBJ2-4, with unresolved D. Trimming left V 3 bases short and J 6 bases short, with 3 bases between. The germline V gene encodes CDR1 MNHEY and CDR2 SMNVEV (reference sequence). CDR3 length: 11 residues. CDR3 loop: CASSFRNIQYF. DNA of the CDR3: TGTGCCAGCAGTTTCAGAAACATTCAGTACTTC.

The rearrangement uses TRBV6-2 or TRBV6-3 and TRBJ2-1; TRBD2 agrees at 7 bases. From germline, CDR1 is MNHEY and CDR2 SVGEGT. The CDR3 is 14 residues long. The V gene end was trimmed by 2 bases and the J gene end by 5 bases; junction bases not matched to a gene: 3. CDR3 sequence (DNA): TGTGCCAGCAGTTACCTAGCGGAGGACAATGAGCAGTTCTTC. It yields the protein CASSYLAEDNEQFF.

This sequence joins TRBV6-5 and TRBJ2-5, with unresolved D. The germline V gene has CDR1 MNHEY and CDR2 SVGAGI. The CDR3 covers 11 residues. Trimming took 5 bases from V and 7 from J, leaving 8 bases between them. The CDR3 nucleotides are TGTGCCAGCAGTCTCCGGTGGACCCAGTACTTC. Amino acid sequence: CASSLRWTQYF.